This note documents a single T cell receptor (beta chain) sequence. The data were obtained in a study of human T cells and chemical hapten exposure. The CDR3 runs 15 residues. Germline trimming cut 6 bases from V and 6 bases from J; bases unmatched to any gene: 7. Germline loops: CDR1 SNHLY, CDR2 FYNNEI. Via MiXCR, TCRdb re-called the RACE reads, giving one row per CDR3 protein. The table includes tens of thousands of distinct CDR3 sequences, around 7.9% detected once. Time point specified: patch test 2, 6 weeks after DPC sensitization. Treatment in this sample: therapeutic diphenylcyclopropenone sensitization with weekly scalp DPC. Alopecia patients between 18 and 70 years old and suitable for DPC were used as donors.

The chain is built from TRBV2 and TRBJ1-6, with 8 bases lining up with TRBD1. The sample here was whole blood, taken in connection with sensitization to the hapten diphenylcyclopropenone (DPC). The sequence derives from a woman aged 45-65 years with alopecia areata. Some clones in this sample may be carry-over from other donors' samples. DNA of the CDR3: TGTGCCAGCAGCGAGGTCAGGGGGCTTAATTCACCCCTCCACTTT. Translated, it gives CASSEVRGLNSPLHF.